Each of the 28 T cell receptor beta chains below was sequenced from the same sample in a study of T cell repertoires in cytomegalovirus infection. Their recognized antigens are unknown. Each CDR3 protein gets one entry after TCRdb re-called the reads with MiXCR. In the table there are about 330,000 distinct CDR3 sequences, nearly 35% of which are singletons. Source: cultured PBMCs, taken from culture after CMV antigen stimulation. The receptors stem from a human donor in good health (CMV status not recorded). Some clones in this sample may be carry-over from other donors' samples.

CDR3 region: CASSIGGYYNEQFF. DNA of the CDR3: TGTGCCAGCAGCATCGGGGGGTACTACAATGAGCAGTTCTTC. The V gene is TRBV12-3 or TRBV12-4, the J gene TRBJ2-1; TRBD2 matches at 7 bases. The CDR3 has 14 residues. J was trimmed by 3 bases and V by 6 bases; bases with no gene match: 5.

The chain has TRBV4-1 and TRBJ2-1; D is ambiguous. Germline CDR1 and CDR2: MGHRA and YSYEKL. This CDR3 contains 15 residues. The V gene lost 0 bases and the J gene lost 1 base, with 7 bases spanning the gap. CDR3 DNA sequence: TGCGCCAGCAGCCAAGAAATTTTTTCCTACAATGAGCAGTTCTTC. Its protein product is CASSQEIFSYNEQFF.

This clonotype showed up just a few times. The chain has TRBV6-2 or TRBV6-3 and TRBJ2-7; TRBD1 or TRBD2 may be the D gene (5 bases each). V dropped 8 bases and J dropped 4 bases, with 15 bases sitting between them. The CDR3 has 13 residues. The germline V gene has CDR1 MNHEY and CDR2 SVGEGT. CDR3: CASARDPLYEQYF. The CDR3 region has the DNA TGTGCCAGCGCCCGGGACCCTCTATACGAGCAGTACTTC.

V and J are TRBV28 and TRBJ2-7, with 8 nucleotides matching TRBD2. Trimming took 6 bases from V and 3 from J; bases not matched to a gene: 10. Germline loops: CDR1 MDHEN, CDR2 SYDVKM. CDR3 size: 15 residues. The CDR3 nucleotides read TGTGCCAGCAGCCGGGGGGGGGGCCTATACTACGAGCAGTACTTC. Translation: CASSRGGGLYYEQYF.

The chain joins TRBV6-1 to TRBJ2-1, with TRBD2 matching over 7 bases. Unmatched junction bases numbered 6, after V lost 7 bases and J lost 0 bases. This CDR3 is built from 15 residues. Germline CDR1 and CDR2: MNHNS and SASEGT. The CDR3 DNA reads TGTGCCAGCAAGCTAGCGGTGAGCTCCTACAATGAGCAGTTCTTC. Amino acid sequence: CASKLAVSSYNEQFF.

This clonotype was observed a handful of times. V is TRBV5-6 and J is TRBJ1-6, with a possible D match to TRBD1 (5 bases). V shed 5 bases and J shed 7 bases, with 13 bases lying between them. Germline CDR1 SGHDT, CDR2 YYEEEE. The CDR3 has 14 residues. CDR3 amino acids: CASRHGTPNSPLHF. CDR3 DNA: TGTGCCAGCAGACACGGGACGCCCAATTCACCCCTCCACTTT.

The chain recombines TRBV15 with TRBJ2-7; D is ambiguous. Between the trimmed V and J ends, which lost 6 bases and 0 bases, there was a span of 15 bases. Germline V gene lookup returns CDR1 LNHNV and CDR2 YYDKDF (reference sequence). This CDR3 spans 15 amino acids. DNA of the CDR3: TGTGCCACCAGTCCGTCATACTCCAGCTCCTACGAGCAGTACGTC. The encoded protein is CATSPSYSSSYEQYV.

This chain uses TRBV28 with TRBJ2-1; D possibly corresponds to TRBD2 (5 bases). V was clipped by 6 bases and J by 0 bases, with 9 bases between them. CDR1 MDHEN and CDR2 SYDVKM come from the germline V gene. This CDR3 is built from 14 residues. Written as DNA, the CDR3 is TGTGCCAGCAGGGACTTCAGCTCCTACAATGAGCAGTTCTTC. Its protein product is CASRDFSSYNEQFF.

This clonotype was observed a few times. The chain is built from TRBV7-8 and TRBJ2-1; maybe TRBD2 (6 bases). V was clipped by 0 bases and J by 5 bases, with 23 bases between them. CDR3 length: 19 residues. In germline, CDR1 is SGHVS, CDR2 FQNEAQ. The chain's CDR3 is CASSLANLPGAVRDNEQFF. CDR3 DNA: TGTGCCAGCAGCTTAGCGAATCTGCCGGGAGCGGTCCGTGACAATGAGCAGTTCTTC.

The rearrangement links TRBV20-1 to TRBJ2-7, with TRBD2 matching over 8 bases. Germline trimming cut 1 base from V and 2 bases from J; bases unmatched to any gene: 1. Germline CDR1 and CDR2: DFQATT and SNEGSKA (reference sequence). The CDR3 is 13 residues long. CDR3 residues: CSARAGLAYEQYF. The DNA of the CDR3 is TGCAGTGCTAGAGCGGGACTAGCCTACGAGCAGTACTTC.

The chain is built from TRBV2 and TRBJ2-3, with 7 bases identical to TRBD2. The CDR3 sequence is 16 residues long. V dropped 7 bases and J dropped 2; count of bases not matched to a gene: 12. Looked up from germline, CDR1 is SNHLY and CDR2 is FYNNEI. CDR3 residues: CASTKGAGAPTDTQYF. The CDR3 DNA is TGTGCCAGCACCAAAGGGGCGGGAGCCCCCACAGATACGCAGTATTTT.

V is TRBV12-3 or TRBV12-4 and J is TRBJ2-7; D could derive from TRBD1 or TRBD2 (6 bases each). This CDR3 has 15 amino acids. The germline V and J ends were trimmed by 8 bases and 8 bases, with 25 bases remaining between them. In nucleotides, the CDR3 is TGTGCCAGCTCGAGATCCGTAGGGGGGCCCAGTAAGCAGTACTTC. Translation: CASSRSVGGPSKQYF.

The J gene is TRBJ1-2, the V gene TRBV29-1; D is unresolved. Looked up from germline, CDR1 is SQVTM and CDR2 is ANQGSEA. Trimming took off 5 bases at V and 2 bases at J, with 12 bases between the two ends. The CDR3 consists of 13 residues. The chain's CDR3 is CSVQQGRNYGYTF. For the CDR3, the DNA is TGCAGCGTTCAACAAGGACGGAACTATGGCTACACCTTC.

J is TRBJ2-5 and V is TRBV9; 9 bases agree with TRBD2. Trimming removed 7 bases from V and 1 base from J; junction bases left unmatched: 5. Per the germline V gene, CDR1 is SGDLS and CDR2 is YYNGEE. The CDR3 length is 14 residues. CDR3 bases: TGTGCCAGCGGTAGCGGGAGAATCCAAGAGACCCAGTACTTC. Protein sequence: CASGSGRIQETQYF.

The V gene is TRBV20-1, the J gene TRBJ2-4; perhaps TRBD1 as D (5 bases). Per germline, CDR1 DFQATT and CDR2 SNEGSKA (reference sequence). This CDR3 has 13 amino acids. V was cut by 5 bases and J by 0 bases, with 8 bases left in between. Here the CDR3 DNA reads TGCAGTGCTTTAGGGGTAGCCAAAAACATTCAGTACTTC. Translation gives CSALGVAKNIQYF.

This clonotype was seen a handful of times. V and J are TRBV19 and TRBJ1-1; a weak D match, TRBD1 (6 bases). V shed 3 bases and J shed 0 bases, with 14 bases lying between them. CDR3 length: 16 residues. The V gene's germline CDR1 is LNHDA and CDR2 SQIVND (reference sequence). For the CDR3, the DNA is TGTGCCAGTAGTATTTCGGCAGGGGCTTTGAACACTGAAGCTTTCTTT. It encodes CASSISAGALNTEAFF.

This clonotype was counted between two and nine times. The CDR3 loop is CASSSSGTKIETQYF. CDR3 sequence (DNA): TGCGCCAGCAGCTCCTCCGGGACTAAGATAGAGACCCAGTACTTC. V gene TRBV5-1 combines with J gene TRBJ2-5; 7 bases map to TRBD2. From germline, CDR1 is SGHRS and CDR2 YFSETQ. This CDR3 has 15 amino acids. J lost 4 bases, V lost 3 bases, and 9 bases had no gene match.

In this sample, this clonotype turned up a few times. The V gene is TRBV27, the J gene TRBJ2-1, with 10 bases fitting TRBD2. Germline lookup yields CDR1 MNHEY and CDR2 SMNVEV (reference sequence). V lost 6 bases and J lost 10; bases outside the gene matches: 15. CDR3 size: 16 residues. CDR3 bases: TGTGCCAGCAGCCCCTTCTGGGTAGCGGGAGGTCTAGAGCAGTTCTTC. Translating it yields CASSPFWVAGGLEQFF.

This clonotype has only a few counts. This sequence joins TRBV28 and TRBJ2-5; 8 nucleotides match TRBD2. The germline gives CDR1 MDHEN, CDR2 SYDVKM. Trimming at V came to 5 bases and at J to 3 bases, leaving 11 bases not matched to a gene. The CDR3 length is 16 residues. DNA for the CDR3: TGTGCCAGCAGTACCTACCCGGGACTAGGAAAAGAGACCCAGTACTTC. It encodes CASSTYPGLGKETQYF. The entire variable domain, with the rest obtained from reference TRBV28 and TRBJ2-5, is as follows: DVKVTQSSRYLVKRTGEKVFLECVQDMDHENMFWYRQDPGLGLRLIYFSYDVKMKEKGDIPEGYSVSREKKERFSLILESASTNQTSMYLCASSTYPGLGKETQYFGPGTRLLVL.

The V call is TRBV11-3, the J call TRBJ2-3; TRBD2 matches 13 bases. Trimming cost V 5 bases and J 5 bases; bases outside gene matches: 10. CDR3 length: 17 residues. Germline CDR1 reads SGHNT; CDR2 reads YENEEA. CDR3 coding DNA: TGTGCCAGCAGCCCCCCCCAACTAGCGGGAGGGGAAGATACGCAGTATTTT. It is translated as CASSPPQLAGGEDTQYF.

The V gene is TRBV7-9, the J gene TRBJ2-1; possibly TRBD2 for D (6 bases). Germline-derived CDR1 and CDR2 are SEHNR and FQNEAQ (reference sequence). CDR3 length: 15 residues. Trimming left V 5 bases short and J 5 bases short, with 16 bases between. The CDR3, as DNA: TGTGCCAGCAGCCCCGCAGGGAGGAGTAACAATGAGCAGTTCTTC. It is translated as CASSPAGRSNNEQFF.

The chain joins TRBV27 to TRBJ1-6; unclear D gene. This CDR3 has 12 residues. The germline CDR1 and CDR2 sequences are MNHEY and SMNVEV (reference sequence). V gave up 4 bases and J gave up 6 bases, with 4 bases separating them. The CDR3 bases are TGTGCCAGCAGTTGGGCTAATTCACCCCTCCACTTT. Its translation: CASSWANSPLHF.

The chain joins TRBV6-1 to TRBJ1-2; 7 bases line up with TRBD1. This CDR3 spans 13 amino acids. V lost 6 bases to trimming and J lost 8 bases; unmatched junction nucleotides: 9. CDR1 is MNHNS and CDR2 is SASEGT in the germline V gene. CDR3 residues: CASRSGTASGYTF. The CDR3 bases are TGTGCCAGCAGATCCGGGACAGCGAGCGGCTACACCTTC.

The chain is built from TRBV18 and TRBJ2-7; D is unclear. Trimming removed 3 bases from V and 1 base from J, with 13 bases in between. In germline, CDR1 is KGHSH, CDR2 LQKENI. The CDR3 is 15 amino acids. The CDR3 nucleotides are TGTGCCAGCTCACCCCCCAGTCGGGCTTCCTACGAGCAGTACTTC. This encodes CASSPPSRASYEQYF.

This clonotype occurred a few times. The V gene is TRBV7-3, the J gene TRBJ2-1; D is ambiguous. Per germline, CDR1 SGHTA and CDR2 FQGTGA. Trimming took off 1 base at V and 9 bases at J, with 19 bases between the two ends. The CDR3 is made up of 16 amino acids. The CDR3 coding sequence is TGTGCCAGCAGCTTAATATCCGGGCACACCCCCGGTGAGCAGTTCTTC. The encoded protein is CASSLISGHTPGEQFF.

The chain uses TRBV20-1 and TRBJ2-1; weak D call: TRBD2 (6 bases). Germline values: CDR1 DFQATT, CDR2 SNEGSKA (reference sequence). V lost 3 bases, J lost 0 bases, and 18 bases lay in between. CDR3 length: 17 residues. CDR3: CSARDYRGRFSYNEQFF. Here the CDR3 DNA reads TGCAGTGCTAGGGACTATAGGGGACGGTTCTCCTACAATGAGCAGTTCTTC.

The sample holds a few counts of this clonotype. CDR3 sequence reads: CASSPRFRGAGTTTSTDTQYF. The CDR3 DNA reads as TGTGCCAGCAGTCCTCGGTTTCGTGGAGCGGGGACAACCACTAGCACAGATACGCAGTATTTT. The genes are TRBV6-2 or TRBV6-3 and TRBJ2-3; tentative D call: TRBD2 (7 bases). Trimming stripped 5 bases from V and 0 bases from J, with 30 bases between. The germline V gene encodes CDR1 MNHEY and CDR2 SVGEGT. This CDR3 contains 21 residues.

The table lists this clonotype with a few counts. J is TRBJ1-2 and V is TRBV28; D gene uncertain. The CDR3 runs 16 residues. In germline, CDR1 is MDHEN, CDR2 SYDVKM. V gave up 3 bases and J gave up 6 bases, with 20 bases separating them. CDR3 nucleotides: TGTGCCAGCAGTTTGCCCCAACTCCGGGCGGGGAATGGCTACACCTTC. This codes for CASSLPQLRAGNGYTF.